The 21 T cell receptor beta chains presented below share a single source sample, sequenced in a study of blood T cell repertoires in COVID-19. Assay: immunoSEQ multiplex PCR; the TCRdb copy retains only in-frame clones and omits some. The table lists about 240,000 clones, roughly 86% of them singletons, with roughly 10% in the top ten. Material for sequencing was peripheral blood. All receptors come from a woman in her forties or fifties with COVID-19, enrolled during active disease.

The chain employs TRBV19 and TRBJ1-1; possible D gene TRBD1, 6 bases. CDR1 is LNHDA, CDR2 SQIVND, per germline (reference sequence). V lost 3 bases to trimming and J lost 5 bases, with 10 bases between them. CDR3 length: 13 residues. CDR3 loop: CASSMGRGTEAFF. The CDR3 bases are TGTGCCAGTAGTATGGGGAGGGGGACTGAAGCTTTCTTT.

V and J are TRBV5-4 and TRBJ2-7; TRBD2 aligns across 7 bases. This CDR3 has 15 amino acids. CDR1 and CDR2 (germline): SGHNT, YYREEE (reference sequence). Trimming at V came to 0 bases and at J to 3 bases, leaving 6 bases not matched to a gene. The CDR3 nucleotides read TGTGCCAGCAGCTTGGGTGGGGGGGACCTCTACGAGCAGTACTTC. Translated, it gives CASSLGGGDLYEQYF.

The chain employs TRBV7-3 and TRBJ2-7; the match to TRBD2 covers 12 bases. Germline CDR1 is SGHTA and CDR2 is FQGTGA. CDR3 length equals 15 residues. V shed 4 bases, J shed 4 bases, and the junction held 5 bases outside the gene matches. The CDR3 nucleotides read TGTGCCAGCAGCTCCGGACTAGCGGGGACGTACGAGCAGTACTTC. Amino acids: CASSSGLAGTYEQYF.

The CDR3 reads CANQGTGDEQFF. The DNA for the CDR3 is TGTGCCAACCAGGGAACTGGCGATGAGCAGTTCTTC. The chain combines TRBV7-9 with TRBJ2-1; D possibly corresponds to TRBD1 (5 bases). The CDR3 totals 12 residues. Germline V lookup: CDR1 SEHNR, CDR2 FQNEAQ (reference sequence). V lost 10 bases to trimming and J lost 8 bases, with 15 bases between them.

This chain uses TRBV3-1 (or the pseudogene TRBV3-2) with TRBJ1-6; 8 nucleotides align to TRBD1. J lost 7 bases, V lost 2 bases, and 7 bases had no gene match. The CDR3 has 16 amino acids. Germline values: CDR1 LGHDT, CDR2 YNNKEL (reference sequence). CDR3 residues: CASSQTLDRANSPLHF. The CDR3 region has the DNA TGTGCCAGCAGCCAAACCCTGGACAGGGCAAATTCACCCCTCCACTTT.

This chain connects TRBV4-1 to TRBJ1-2, with 8 bases fitting TRBD1. V was clipped by 1 base and J by 7 bases; unmatched bases: 11. The germline gives CDR1 MGHRA, CDR2 YSYEKL. The CDR3 extends over 16 amino acids. DNA of the CDR3: TGCGCCAGCAGCCAAGTGTTCCCCGGGACAGGAGGTGGCTACACCTTC. It is translated as CASSQVFPGTGGGYTF.

This sequence joins TRBV30 and TRBJ2-1, with D possibly being TRBD1 (5 bases). CDR1 is GTSNPN, CDR2 SVGIG, per germline (reference sequence). With 2 bases removed from V and 0 bases from J, the gap between germline ends came to 14 bases. CDR3 size: 16 residues. CDR3 residues: CAWSPQGLSSYNEQFF. CDR3 sequence (DNA): TGTGCCTGGAGTCCCCAGGGATTATCCTCCTACAATGAGCAGTTCTTC.

V usage is TRBV6-5 and J usage is TRBJ2-7; perhaps TRBD2 as D (5 bases). The germline V gene has CDR1 MNHEY and CDR2 SVGAGI. Deletions cut 8 bases from V and 4 bases from J, with 18 bases between. The CDR3 is 14 amino acids. This CDR3 is CASFGSRGGYEQYV. In nucleotides, the CDR3 is TGTGCCAGCTTCGGCAGCCGAGGAGGTTACGAGCAGTACGTC.

The rearrangement uses TRBV5-1 and TRBJ2-1; the match to TRBD2 covers 10 bases. This CDR3 spans 14 amino acids. Germline-derived CDR1 and CDR2 are SGHRS and YFSETQ. The junction had 4 bases not matched to a gene; V was cut back by 2 bases and J by 8 bases. The CDR3 nucleotides read TGCGCCAGCAGCTTAAGCGGGGGGGCCTATGAGCAGTTCTTC. Translated: CASSLSGGAYEQFF.

This clone occurred once. The V and J genes are TRBV10-3 and TRBJ2-5; the match to TRBD1 covers 7 bases. Germline CDR1 is ENHRY and CDR2 is SYGVKD. With 10 bases clipped from V and 3 bases from J, the junction kept 11 bases outside the gene matches. This CDR3 contains 14 residues. The CDR3 protein is CATRDSKGKETQYF. The CDR3 nucleotides read TGTGCCACACGGGACAGTAAAGGCAAAGAGACCCAGTACTTC.

This rearrangement joins TRBV5-1 to TRBJ1-3, with 7 bases aligning to TRBD1. Germline CDR1 SGHRS, CDR2 YFSETQ. V lost 2 bases, J lost 3 bases, and 8 bases stayed unmatched. CDR3 length: 16 amino acids. The CDR3 loop reads CASSLQPTGSGNTIYF. The CDR3 DNA is TGCGCCAGCAGCTTACAACCGACAGGGAGTGGAAACACCATATATTTT.

This clone showed up just a few times. This chain links TRBV27 with TRBJ1-5; 9 bases align to TRBD1. CDR1 and CDR2 (germline): MNHEY, SMNVEV (reference sequence). V gave up 6 bases and J gave up 4 bases; unmatched junction bases: 4. The CDR3 is 14 amino acids. In DNA, the CDR3 is TGTGCCAGCAGGGCAGACAGGGGGAATCAGCCCCAGCATTTT. It yields the protein CASRADRGNQPQHF.

For this clone: Other DNA sequences within the sample encode an identical CDR3. The chain links TRBV28 to TRBJ1-2; 7 nucleotides agree with TRBD1. This CDR3 has 13 residues. In germline, CDR1 is MDHEN, CDR2 SYDVKM. The trim removed 3 bases at V and 7 bases at J, leaving 5 bases unmatched. Here the CDR3 reads CASSLSYRGGYTF. In nucleotides, the CDR3 is TGTGCCAGCAGTTTGTCCTACAGGGGTGGCTACACCTTC.

This chain uses TRBV28 with TRBJ1-2; 9 bases align to TRBD1. Germline V gives CDR1 MDHEN, CDR2 SYDVKM. CDR3 length equals 17 residues. With 2 bases clipped from V and 4 bases from J, the junction kept 11 bases outside the gene matches. CDR3 residues: CASSLPGSGQGTYGYTF. Written as DNA, the CDR3 is TGTGCCAGCAGTTTACCGGGGTCGGGACAGGGAACCTATGGCTACACCTTC.

This chain links TRBV7-2 with TRBJ1-6, with D unresolved. The V end was cut by 1 base, the J end by 10 bases, with 8 bases between. The CDR3 runs to 13 residues. Germline CDR1 reads SGHTA; CDR2 reads FQGNSA. In DNA form, the CDR3 reads TGTGCCAGCAGCTTAGTTGTCGGGTCACCCCTCCACTTT. Its translation: CASSLVVGSPLHF. Supplemented by reference TRBV7-2 and TRBJ1-6, the full variable domain reads GAGVSQSPSNKVTEKGKDVELRCDPISGHTALYWYRQSLGQGLEFLIYFQGNSAPDKSGLPSDRFSAERTGGSVSTLTIQRTQQEDSAVYLCASSLVVGSPLHFGNGTRLTVT.

The rearrangement uses TRBV10-3 and TRBJ1-5; weak D call: TRBD1 (6 bases). Germline-derived CDR1 and CDR2 are ENHRY and SYGVKD. V was clipped by 8 bases and J by 4 bases, with 24 bases between them. CDR3 length: 17 amino acids. In DNA form, the CDR3 reads TGTGCCATCTGGGGCTCGAGGGGGGGGCGCGGGAATCAGCCCCAGCATTTT. As protein: CAIWGSRGGRGNQPQHF.

The chain joins TRBV30 to TRBJ1-1; D perhaps matches TRBD1 (5 bases). Trimming took 2 bases from V and 10 from J, leaving 14 bases between them. This CDR3 comprises 12 residues. Germline V gives CDR1 GTSNPN, CDR2 SVGIG (reference sequence). CDR3 sequence reads: CAWSYPGFAAFF. The CDR3 nucleotides are TGTGCCTGGAGTTACCCAGGGTTTGCAGCTTTCTTT.

This rearrangement joins TRBV20-1 to TRBJ2-3; unclear D gene. Trimming pared 3 bases from V and 6 bases from J, leaving 7 bases between. The CDR3 is 11 residues long. CDR1 is DFQATT, CDR2 SNEGSKA, per germline (reference sequence). The CDR3 spells CSARFRDTQYF. The CDR3 DNA follows: TGCAGTGCTAGGTTCAGGGATACGCAGTATTTT.

The rearrangement uses TRBV19 and TRBJ2-1, with 9 bases fitting TRBD2. Germline-derived CDR1 and CDR2 are LNHDA and SQIVND (reference sequence). The CDR3 contains 15 residues. V trimming: 1 base; J trimming: 6 bases; junction bases outside the gene matches: 4. The chain's CDR3 is CASSIVAGGSNEQFF. For the CDR3, the DNA is TGTGCCAGTAGTATAGTTGCGGGGGGGAGCAATGAGCAGTTCTTC.

The V gene is TRBV24-1, the J gene TRBJ2-1; 7 bases fit TRBD2. Germline V gives CDR1 KGHDR, CDR2 SFDVKD. The V segment lost 1 base and the J segment 7 bases; nucleotides outside the gene matches: 3. The CDR3 totals 14 residues. The CDR3 loop is CATSDFRGGNEQFF. The CDR3 bases are TGTGCCACCAGTGATTTTAGGGGAGGGAATGAGCAGTTCTTC.

The chain links TRBV2 to TRBJ2-5; possibly TRBD1 for D (6 bases). V was cut by 6 bases and J by 3 bases, with 23 bases left in between. Germline values: CDR1 SNHLY, CDR2 FYNNEI. This CDR3 is built from 17 residues. The CDR3, as DNA: TGTGCCAGCAGCGAGTGGCAGGGGATCGGTGCCGAAGAGACCCAGTACTTC. Residues: CASSEWQGIGAEETQYF.